Listed below are T cell receptor beta chains from one sample, sequenced in a study of blood T cell repertoires in COVID-19. TCRdb's table, derived via immunoSEQ multiplex PCR, lists solely in-frame clones and lacks some. The table includes 150,000 to 200,000 clones, roughly four fifths detected once. Sequencing used peripheral blood. All receptors come from a woman in her 70s with COVID-19, enrolled during active disease. CDR3s include the opening cysteine and the closing phenylalanine or tryptophan. A D gene is named only where the DNA matches it firmly. Only part of the rows carry a size: once, few, many, or a class if the clone is expanded.

TRBJ2-7	.	.	TRBV6-5	TGTGCCAGCGCCGTAGGAGGGGGGGACTACGAGCAGTACTTC	CASAVGGGDYEQYF
TRBJ1-6	.	.	TRBV11-1	TGTGCCAGCAGCTTGGGCCTAGGGGACACTTCACCCCTCCACTTT	CASSLGLGDTSPLHF
TRBJ2-4	.	TRBD2	TRBV19	TGTGCCAGTAGTCCCCGGACTAGCGGGAGGAACATTCAGTACTTC	CASSPRTSGRNIQYF
TRBJ1-4	.	.	TRBV28	TGTGCCAGCAGCCGACGACAGATAGCAGCTGAAAAACTGTTTTTT	CASSRRQIAAEKLFF
TRBJ2-7	.	TRBD2	TRBV6-2/TRBV6-3	TGTGCCAGCAGTTACTCGAAAAGCGGGAGTAGTTACGAGCAGTACTTC	CASSYSKSGSSYEQYF
TRBJ1-1	.	TRBD1	TRBV18	TGTGCCAGCTCACCTGGGACAGGGGGAACTGAAGCTTTCTTT	CASSPGTGGTEAFF
TRBJ2-1	few	TRBD2	TRBV27	TGTGCCAGCAGTTTAGGGCTAGCGGGTTACAATGAGCAGTTCTTC	CASSLGLAGYNEQFF
TRBJ2-7	.	.	TRBV2	TGTGCCAGCAGTGACTTTGGGACACAGTCCTACGAGCAGTACTTC	CASSDFGTQSYEQYF
TRBJ2-3	.	TRBD2	TRBV7-2	TGTGCCAGCAGCGCGACTAGCGGAGGTAGTTATACGCAGTATTTT	CASSATSGGSYTQYF
TRBJ1-1	.	TRBD1	TRBV11-3	TGTGCCAGCAGCTCCAACCGGCAGGGGGAGGCTTTCTTT	CASSSNRQGEAFF
TRBJ2-7	few	.	TRBV6-5	TGTGCCAGCAGAGTGACCATTACAGAGTTCTACGAGCAGTACTTC	CASRVTITEFYEQYF
TRBJ2-1	.	TRBD2	TRBV5-4	TGTGCCAGCAGCCCCAGAACTAGCCGGGGGGGCTACAATGAGCAGTTCTTC	CASSPRTSRGGYNEQFF
TRBJ1-3	.	.	TRBV7-8	TGTGCCAGCAGCTTAAACCGGGAATCCGGAAACACCATATATTTT	CASSLNRESGNTIYF
TRBJ1-6	.	TRBD1	TRBV2	TGTGCCAGCAGTGGATTTCAGGGGGGACGGTCACCCCTCCACTTT	CASSGFQGGRSPLHF
TRBJ2-3	.	.	TRBV29-1	TGCAGCGTCTCCCTACTGACAGCTAGCACAGATACGCAGTATTTT	CSVSLLTASTDTQYF
TRBJ2-2	.	TRBD1	TRBV12-3/TRBV12-4	TGTGCCAGCAGGCTGACAGGGACCGGGGAGCTGTTTTTT	CASRLTGTGELFF
TRBJ1-2	.	TRBD1	TRBV2	TGTGCCAGCGAGGGACAGGGGAAGTATGGCTACACCTTC	CASEGQGKYGYTF
TRBJ2-2	.	.	TRBV9	TGTGCCAGCAGCGTAGTGGCGACAAACACCGGGGAGCTGTTTTTT	CASSVVATNTGELFF
TRBJ2-5	.	.	TRBV7-2	TGTGCCAGCAGCCGGACAGGGCGGGGGGGGACTAAAGAGACCCAGTACTTC	CASSRTGRGGTKETQYF
TRBJ2-3	.	TRBD2	TRBV7-2	TGTGCCAGCAGCTTAACTAGCGGCCTCTCTAGCACAGATACGCAGTATTTT	CASSLTSGLSSTDTQYF
TRBJ2-7	.	.	TRBV6-5	TGTGCCAGTGACCGGGACACATCCTACGAGCAGTACTTC	CASDRDTSYEQYF
TRBJ2-3	.	TRBD2	TRBV10-3	TGTGCCATCCGGGACCATAAACGGACTAGCGGCTCACAGGATACGCAGTATTTT	CAIRDHKRTSGSQDTQYF
TRBJ1-2	.	TRBD1	TRBV5-1	TGCGCCAGCAGCTTGGAACCGGGACAGGGGTACTATGGCTACACCTTC	CASSLEPGQGYYGYTF
TRBJ2-1	.	.	TRBV10-3	TGTGCCATCAGTGAGCGGGGGGCATCGGCCAATGAGCAGTTCTTC	CAISERGASANEQFF
TRBJ1-2	.	.	TRBV6-5	TGTGCCAGCAGCACAGCTAACTATGGCTACACCTTC	CASSTANYGYTF
TRBJ1-1	.	.	TRBV19	TGTGCCAGTAGCCGATCGGACAGCCCGAACACTGAAGCTTTCTTT	CASSRSDSPNTEAFF
TRBJ2-2	.	TRBD1	TRBV6-5	TGTGCCAGCATAGAACAGGGGGCGACCACCGGGGAGCTGTTTTTT	CASIEQGATTGELFF
TRBJ1-5	.	TRBD1	TRBV7-6	TGTGCCAGCAGCGTTTGTAGGACAGGCCACAAGAATCAGCCCCAGCATTTT	CASSVCRTGHKNQPQHF
TRBJ1-2	.	.	TRBV27	TGTGCCAGCAGGGAGGGATTCTATGGCTACACCTTC	CASREGFYGYTF
TRBJ1-5	once	TRBD1	TRBV28	TGTGCCAGCAGTTTTGCAGGGGGAATAGGTCAGCCCCAGCATTTT	CASSFAGGIGQPQHF
TRBJ2-3	.	.	TRBV4-2	TGTGCCAGCAGCCAAGAGAGAACAGATACGCAGTATTTT	CASSQERTDTQYF
TRBJ2-5	.	.	TRBV5-1	TGCGCCAGCAGCTTGGGAAGGGGAGGAGGGCAAGAGACCCAGTACTTC	CASSLGRGGGQETQYF
TRBJ2-7	few	TRBD1	TRBV6-2/TRBV6-3	TGTGCCAGCAGTTTACAGGGGGCCTCCTACGAGCAGTACTTC	CASSLQGASYEQYF
TRBJ2-3	.	TRBD2	TRBV10-1	TGCGCCAGCAGCCAAGTAACTAGCGGCCAGACCCGCCTCACAGATACGCAGTATTTT	CASSQVTSGQTRLTDTQYF
TRBJ2-5	.	TRBD1	TRBV7-2	TGTGCCAGCAGCTTCCCTCTCACAGGGGGCGGAGAGACCCAGTACTTC	CASSFPLTGGGETQYF
TRBJ2-6	.	TRBD1	TRBV2	TGTGCCAGCATTTTAGACCAGGGGGCTGGGGCCAACGTCCTGACTTTC	CASILDQGAGANVLTF
TRBJ1-5	once	.	TRBV7-2	TGTGCCAGCAGCTCCGGACAGTTTGCGCCCCAGCATTTT	CASSSGQFAPQHF
TRBJ1-5	.	TRBD1	TRBV7-9	TGTGCCAGCAGCTTAGCGCAAACAGGGGGCCATCAGCCCCAGCATTTT	CASSLAQTGGHQPQHF
TRBJ2-7	.	TRBD1	TRBV28	TGTGCCACCACAGGGGGCTACGAGCAGTACTTC	CATTGGYEQYF
TRBJ2-7	few	TRBD1	TRBV24-1	TGTGCCACCAGTGATCCGAAGACAGGGACCTACGAGCAGTACTTC	CATSDPKTGTYEQYF
TRBJ1-6	.	TRBD1	TRBV28	TGTGCCAGCAAGGACAGGGGATCGCCCACCCTCCACTTT	CASKDRGSPTLHF
TRBJ1-3	.	.	TRBV11-2	TGTGCCAGCAGCACCGGCAGGGGCCTGGGGCACACCATATATTTT	CASSTGRGLGHTIYF
TRBJ2-4	few	.	TRBV13	TGTGCCAGCAGCCTAACTTCAGGTCTAGCCAAAAACATTCAGTACTTC	CASSLTSGLAKNIQYF
TRBJ2-3	.	.	TRBV27	TGTGCCAGCCGTGTTAGGGGTTCCTTAATCACAGATACGCAGTATTTT	CASRVRGSLITDTQYF
TRBJ1-3	few	.	TRBV28	TGTGCCAGCAGCCTCAGGGTCCCCGGAAACACCATATATTTT	CASSLRVPGNTIYF
TRBJ1-1	.	TRBD1	TRBV7-9	TGTGCCAGCAGCCTCGACAGGGTGAATTATTTAGGAGACACTGAAGCTTTCTTT	CASSLDRVNYLGDTEAFF
TRBJ2-3	.	TRBD2	TRBV11-2	TGTGCCAGCAGCTATGATATAGCGGGAGATCCCACAGATACGCAGTATTTT	CASSYDIAGDPTDTQYF
TRBJ2-7	few	TRBD2	TRBV28	TGTGCCAGCAGGGCGGGAGAGTACGAGCAGTACTTC	CASRAGEYEQYF
TRBJ1-5	.	TRBD1	TRBV28	TGTGCCAGCAGCTGGACCGGGACAGGGGGGCGCAGCAATCAGCCCCAGCATTTT	CASSWTGTGGRSNQPQHF
TRBJ1-2	.	.	TRBV5-4	TGTGCCAGCAGCCCAGCCCGGGACACTCCTTTCGGCTACACCTTC	CASSPARDTPFGYTF
TRBJ2-1	.	TRBD2	TRBV5-1	TGCGCCAGCAGCCAGCGGGGTTCTTACAATGAGCAGTTCTTC	CASSQRGSYNEQFF
TRBJ2-3	.	TRBD2	TRBV2	TGTGCCAGCAGTGCCGCGGCGGGAGTTCTAGATACGCAGTATTTT	CASSAAAGVLDTQYF
TRBJ2-3	once	TRBD1	TRBV19	TGTGCCAGTCGAGACAGGGGGCAAACAGATACGCAGTATTTT	CASRDRGQTDTQYF
TRBJ1-2	.	.	TRBV5-6	TGTGCCAGCAGCTCCCCCACCCTAGTCCATGGCTACACCTTC	CASSSPTLVHGYTF